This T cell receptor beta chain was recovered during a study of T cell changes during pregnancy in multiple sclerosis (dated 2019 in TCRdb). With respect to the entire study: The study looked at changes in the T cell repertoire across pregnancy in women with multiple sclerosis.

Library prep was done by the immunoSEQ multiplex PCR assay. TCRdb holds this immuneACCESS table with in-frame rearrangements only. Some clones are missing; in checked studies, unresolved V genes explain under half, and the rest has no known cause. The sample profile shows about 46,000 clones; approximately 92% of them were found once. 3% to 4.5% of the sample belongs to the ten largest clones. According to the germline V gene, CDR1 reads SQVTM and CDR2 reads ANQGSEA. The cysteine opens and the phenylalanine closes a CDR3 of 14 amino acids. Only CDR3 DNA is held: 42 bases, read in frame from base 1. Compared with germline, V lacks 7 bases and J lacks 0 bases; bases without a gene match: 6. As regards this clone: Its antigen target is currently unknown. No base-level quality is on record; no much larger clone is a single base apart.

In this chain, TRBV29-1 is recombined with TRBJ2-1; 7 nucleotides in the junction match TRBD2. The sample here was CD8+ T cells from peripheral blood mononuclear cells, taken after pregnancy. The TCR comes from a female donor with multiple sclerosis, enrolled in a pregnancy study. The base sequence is TGCAGCGCCTCTAGCGGAAACTCCTACAATGAGCAGTTCTTC. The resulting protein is CSASSGNSYNEQFF.